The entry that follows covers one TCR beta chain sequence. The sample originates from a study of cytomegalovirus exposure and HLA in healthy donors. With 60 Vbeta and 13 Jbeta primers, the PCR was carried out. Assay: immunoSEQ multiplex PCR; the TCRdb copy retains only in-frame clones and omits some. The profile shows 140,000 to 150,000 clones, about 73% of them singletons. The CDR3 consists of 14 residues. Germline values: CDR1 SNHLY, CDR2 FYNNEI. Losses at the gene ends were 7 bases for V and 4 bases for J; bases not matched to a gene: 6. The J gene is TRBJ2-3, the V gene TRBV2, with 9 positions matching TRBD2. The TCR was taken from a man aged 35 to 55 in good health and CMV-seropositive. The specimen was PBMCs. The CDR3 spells CASNQREAPDTQYF. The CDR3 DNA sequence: TGTGCCAGCAACCAGCGGGAGGCGCCAGATACGCAGTATTTT.